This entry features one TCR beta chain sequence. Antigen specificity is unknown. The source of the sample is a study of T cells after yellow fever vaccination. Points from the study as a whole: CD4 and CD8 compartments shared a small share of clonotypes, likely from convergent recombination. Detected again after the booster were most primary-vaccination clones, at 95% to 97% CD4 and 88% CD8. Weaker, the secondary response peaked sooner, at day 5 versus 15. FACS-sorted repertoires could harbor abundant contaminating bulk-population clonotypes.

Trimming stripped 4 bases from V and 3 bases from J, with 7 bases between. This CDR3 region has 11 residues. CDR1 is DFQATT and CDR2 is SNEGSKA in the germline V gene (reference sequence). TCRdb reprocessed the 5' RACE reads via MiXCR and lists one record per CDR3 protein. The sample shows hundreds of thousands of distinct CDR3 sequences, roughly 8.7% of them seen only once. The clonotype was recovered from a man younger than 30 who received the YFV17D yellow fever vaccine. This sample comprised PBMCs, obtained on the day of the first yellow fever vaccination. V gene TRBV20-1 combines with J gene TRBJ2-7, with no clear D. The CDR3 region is CSATGNYEQYF. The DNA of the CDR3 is TGCAGTGCTACAGGAAACTACGAGCAGTACTTC.